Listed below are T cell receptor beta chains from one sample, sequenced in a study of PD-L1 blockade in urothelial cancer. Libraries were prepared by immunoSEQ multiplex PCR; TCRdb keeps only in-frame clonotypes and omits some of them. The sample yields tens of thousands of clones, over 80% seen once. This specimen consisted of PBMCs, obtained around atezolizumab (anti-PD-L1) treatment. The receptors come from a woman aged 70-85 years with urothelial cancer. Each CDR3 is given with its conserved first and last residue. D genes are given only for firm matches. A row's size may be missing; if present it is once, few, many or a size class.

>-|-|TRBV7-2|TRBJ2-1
CASSLGLGNNEQFF
TGTGCCAGCAGCTTAGGACTAGGGAACAATGAGCAGTTCTTC
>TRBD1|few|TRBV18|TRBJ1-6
CASSETGDNSPLHF
TGTGCCAGCTCGGAGACAGGGGACAATTCACCCCTCCACTTT
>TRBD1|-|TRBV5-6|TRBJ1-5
CASSRRTGGLGNQPQHF
TGTGCCAGCAGCAGGAGGACAGGGGGTCTTGGCAATCAGCCCCAGCATTTT
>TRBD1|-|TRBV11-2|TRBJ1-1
CASSSQNRGRDAFF
TGTGCCAGCAGCTCACAAAACAGGGGGCGCGACGCTTTCTTT
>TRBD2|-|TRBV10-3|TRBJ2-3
CAISESSSGASTDTQYF
TGTGCCATCAGTGAATCGTCGAGCGGGGCCTCCACAGATACGCAGTATTTT
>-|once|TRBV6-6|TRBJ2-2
CASSYSGGTGELFF
TGTGCCAGCAGTTACTCAGGCGGGACCGGGGAGCTGTTTTTT
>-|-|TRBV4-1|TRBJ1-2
CASSQDRYRGQAINYGYTF
TGCGCCAGCAGCCAAGATCGGTATCGAGGGCAGGCTATTAACTATGGCTACACCTTC
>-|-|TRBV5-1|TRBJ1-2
CASSLAPGSRGGYTF
TGCGCCAGCAGCTTGGCTCCAGGGTCCCGTGGTGGCTACACCTTC
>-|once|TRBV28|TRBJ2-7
CASSSAGDEQYF
TGTGCCAGCAGTTCCGCAGGGGACGAGCAGTACTTC
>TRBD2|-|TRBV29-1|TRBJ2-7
CSVGGGRYSYEQYF
TGCAGCGTCGGTGGCGGGAGGTACTCCTACGAGCAGTACTTC
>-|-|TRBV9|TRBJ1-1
CASNPNGASEAFF
TGTGCCAGCAACCCCAACGGAGCCTCTGAAGCTTTCTTT
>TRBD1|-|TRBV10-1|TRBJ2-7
CASSPIRQGSNEQYF
TGCGCCAGCAGCCCTATACGACAGGGTTCAAACGAGCAGTACTTC
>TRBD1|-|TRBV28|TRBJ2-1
CASTRTGDEQFF
TGTGCCAGCACCAGGACAGGCGATGAGCAGTTCTTC
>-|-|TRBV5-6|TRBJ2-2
CASSGLGETGELFF
TGTGCCAGCAGCGGCCTCGGGGAGACCGGGGAGCTGTTTTTT
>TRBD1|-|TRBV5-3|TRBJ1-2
CARRTGEANYGYTF
TGTGCCAGAAGAACAGGGGAGGCTAACTATGGCTACACCTTC
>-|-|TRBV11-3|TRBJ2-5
CASSLGGGRQETQYF
TGTGCCAGCAGCTTAGGTGGAGGGCGGCAAGAGACCCAGTACTTC
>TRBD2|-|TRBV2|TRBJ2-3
CASSALERELDTQYF
TGTGCCAGCAGTGCGTTGGAGCGGGAGTTAGATACGCAGTATTTT
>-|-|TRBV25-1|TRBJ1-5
CASSDFGDSNQPQHF
TGTGCCAGCAGTGACTTCGGGGATAGCAATCAGCCCCAGCATTTT
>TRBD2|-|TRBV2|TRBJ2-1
CASSESGLAGGEQFF
TGTGCCAGCAGTGAAAGTGGACTAGCGGGAGGGGAGCAGTTCTTC
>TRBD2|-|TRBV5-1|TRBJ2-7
CASSSPGSGSYEQYF
TGCGCCAGCAGCTCCCCGGGTAGCGGGAGTTACGAGCAGTACTTC
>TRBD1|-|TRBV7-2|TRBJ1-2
CASSLIQGVWYGYTF
TGTGCCAGCAGCTTAATTCAGGGGGTCTGGTATGGCTACACCTTC
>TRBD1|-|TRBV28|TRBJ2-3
CASSPGTGHTDTQYF
TGTGCCAGCAGTCCTGGGACAGGGCACACAGATACGCAGTATTTT
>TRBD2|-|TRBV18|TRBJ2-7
CASSPPGLAHEQYF
TGTGCCAGCTCACCACCGGGACTAGCCCACGAGCAGTACTTC
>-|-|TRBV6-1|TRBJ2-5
CASSLGGTEQETQYF
TGTGCCAGCAGTTTAGGCGGGACAGAGCAAGAGACCCAGTACTTC
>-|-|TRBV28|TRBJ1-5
CASRSDTSNQPQHF
TGTGCCAGCAGGTCCGACACTAGCAATCAGCCCCAGCATTTT
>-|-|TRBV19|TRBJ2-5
CASSTPFSGETQYF
TGTGCCAGTAGTACCCCCTTCTCGGGAGAGACCCAGTACTTC
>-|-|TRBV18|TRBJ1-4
CASSPRAKDEKLFF
TGTGCCAGCTCACCACGGGCAAAGGATGAAAAACTGTTTTTT
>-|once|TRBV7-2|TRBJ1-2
CASSLTFGGALSDGYTF
TGTGCCAGCAGCTTAACGTTTGGGGGCGCCCTGTCTGATGGCTACACCTTC
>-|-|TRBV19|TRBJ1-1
CASSMIVWNTEAFF
TGTGCCAGTAGTATGATAGTATGGAACACTGAAGCTTTCTTT
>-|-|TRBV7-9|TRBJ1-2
CASSLDGGLYGYTF
TGTGCCAGCAGCTTAGACGGAGGGCTCTATGGCTACACCTTC
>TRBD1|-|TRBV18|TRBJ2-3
CASSPPRQGWTDTQYF
TGTGCCAGCTCACCTCCGAGACAGGGATGGACAGATACGCAGTATTTT
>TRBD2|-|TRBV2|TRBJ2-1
CASGIGLAAYNEQFF
TGTGCCAGCGGAATAGGACTAGCCGCCTACAATGAGCAGTTCTTC
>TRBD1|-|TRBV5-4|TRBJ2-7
CASSLLGTGSYEQYF
TGTGCCAGCAGCTTGCTTGGGACAGGGTCCTACGAGCAGTACTTC
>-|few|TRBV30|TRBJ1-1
CAWNRYQNTEAFF
TGTGCCTGGAACAGGTACCAGAACACTGAAGCTTTCTTT
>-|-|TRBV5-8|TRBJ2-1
CASSLVARDWQFF
TGTGCCAGCAGCTTGGTTGCTCGGGATTGGCAGTTCTTC
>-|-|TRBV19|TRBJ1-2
CASGRSSSTF
TGTGCCAGTGGCAGGTCCTCCTCCACCTTC
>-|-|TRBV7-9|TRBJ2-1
CASSFSSGAGEQFF
TGTGCCAGCAGCTTTTCTTCTGGGGCAGGAGAGCAGTTCTTC
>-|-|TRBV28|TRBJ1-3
CASSLWTGRSGNTIYF
TGTGCCAGCAGTTTATGGACTGGGAGGTCTGGAAACACCATATATTTT
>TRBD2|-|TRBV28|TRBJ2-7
CASTSGLAGVQGPPLLHEQYF
TGTGCCAGCACATCGGGACTAGCGGGAGTACAAGGGCCCCCCCTCCTCCACGAGCAGTACTTC
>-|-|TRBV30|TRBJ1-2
CAWSPLGGSYGYTF
TGTGCCTGGAGTCCCCTTGGAGGGTCCTATGGCTACACCTTC
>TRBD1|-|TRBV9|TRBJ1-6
CASSVGPGQGGNNSPLHF
TGTGCCAGCAGCGTAGGTCCGGGACAGGGGGGCAACAATTCACCCCTCCACTTT
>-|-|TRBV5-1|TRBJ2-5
CASSPSVGETQYF
TGCGCCAGCAGCCCTAGCGTCGGAGAGACCCAGTACTTC
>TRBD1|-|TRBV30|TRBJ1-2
CAWSLQGVSLYTF
TGTGCCTGGAGCCTACAGGGGGTCTCTCTCTACACCTTC
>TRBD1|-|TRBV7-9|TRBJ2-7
CASSHRDRTYEQYF
TGTGCCAGCAGCCACCGGGACAGAACATACGAGCAGTACTTC
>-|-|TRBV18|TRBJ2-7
CASSPNGGPGPYEQYF
TGTGCCAGCTCACCAAACGGAGGCCCTGGTCCCTACGAGCAGTACTTC
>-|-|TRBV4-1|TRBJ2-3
CASSQQAASTDTQYF
TGCGCCAGCAGCCAACAAGCGGCGAGCACAGATACGCAGTATTTT
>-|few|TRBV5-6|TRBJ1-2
CASSSVRVSGYTF
TGTGCCAGCAGCTCAGTCAGGGTTAGTGGCTACACCTTC
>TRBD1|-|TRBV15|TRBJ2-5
CATSRVGTGLVETQYF
TGTGCCACCAGCAGAGTCGGGACAGGGTTAGTAGAGACCCAGTACTTC
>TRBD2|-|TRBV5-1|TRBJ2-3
CASSRTSGSSDTQYF
TGCGCCAGCAGCAGGACTAGCGGGAGCTCAGATACGCAGTATTTT
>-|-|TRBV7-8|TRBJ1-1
CASSWRGGGTEAFF
TGTGCCAGCAGCTGGCGGGGTGGGGGGACTGAAGCTTTCTTT
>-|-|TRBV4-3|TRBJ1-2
CASSQDPGRTSYTF
TGCGCCAGCAGCCAGGACCCCGGACGGACAAGCTACACCTTC
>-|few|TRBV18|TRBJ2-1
CASSPFPGAGDNEQFF
TGTGCCAGCTCACCATTCCCGGGAGCGGGCGACAATGAGCAGTTCTTC
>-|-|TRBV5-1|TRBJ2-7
CASSLTGGRYEQYF
TGCGCCAGCAGCTTGACTGGGGGCCGGTACGAGCAGTACTTC